The T cell receptor (beta chain) described here comes from a study of siplizumab effects on memory and regulatory T cells. Overall study findings and caveats: Naive T cells looked more diverse than memory cells, and they looked like major contributors to the alloresponse.

Concerning this clone: What it binds is unknown.

Profiled with immunoSEQ multiplex PCR; TCRdb holds only in-frame clones, not every one. The table lists over 100,000 clones, under 95% of them singletons. V was shortened by 5 bases and J by 5 bases, with 6 bases between the two germline ends. CDR1 is DFQATT and CDR2 is SNEGSKA in the germline V gene (reference sequence). The CDR3 is 10 residues long. This TCR was recovered from a human donor in good health. Specimen: Tregs sorted from blood. V usage is TRBV20-1 and J usage is TRBJ2-5; a weak D match, TRBD2 (5 bases). Here the CDR3 reads CSAERETQYF. Written as DNA, the CDR3 is TGCAGTGCTGAGCGGGAGACCCAGTACTTC.